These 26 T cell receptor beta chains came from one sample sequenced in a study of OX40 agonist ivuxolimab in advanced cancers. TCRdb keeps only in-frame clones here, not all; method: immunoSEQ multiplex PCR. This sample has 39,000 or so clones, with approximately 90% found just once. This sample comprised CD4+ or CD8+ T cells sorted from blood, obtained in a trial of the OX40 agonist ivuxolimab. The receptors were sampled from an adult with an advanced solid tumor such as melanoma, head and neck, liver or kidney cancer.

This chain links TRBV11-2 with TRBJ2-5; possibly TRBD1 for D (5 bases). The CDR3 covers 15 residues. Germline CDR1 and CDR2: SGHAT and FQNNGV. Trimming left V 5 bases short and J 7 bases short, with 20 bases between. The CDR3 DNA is TGTGCCAGCAGCCCGGACGGGTGGGGCGCGTGGACCCAGTACTTC. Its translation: CASSPDGWGAWTQYF.

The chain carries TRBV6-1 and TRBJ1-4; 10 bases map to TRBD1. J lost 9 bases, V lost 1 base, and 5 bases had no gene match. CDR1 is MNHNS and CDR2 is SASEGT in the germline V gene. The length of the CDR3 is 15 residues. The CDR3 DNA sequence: TGTGCCAGCAGTGAAGATGGGACAGGGGCAAAAAAACTGTTTTTT. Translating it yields CASSEDGTGAKKLFF.

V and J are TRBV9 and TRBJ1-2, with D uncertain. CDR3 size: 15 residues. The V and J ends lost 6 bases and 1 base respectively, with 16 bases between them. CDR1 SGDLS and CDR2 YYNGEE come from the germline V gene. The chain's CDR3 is CASNPMEGFNYGYTF. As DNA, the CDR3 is TGTGCCAGCAACCCCATGGAGGGCTTTAACTATGGCTACACCTTC.

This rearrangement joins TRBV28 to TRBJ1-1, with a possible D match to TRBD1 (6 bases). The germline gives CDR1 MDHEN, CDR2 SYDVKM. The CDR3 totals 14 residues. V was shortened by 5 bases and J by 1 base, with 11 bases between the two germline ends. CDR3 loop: CASSITGRNTEAFF. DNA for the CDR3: TGTGCCAGCAGTATTACAGGGAGGAACACTGAAGCTTTCTTT.

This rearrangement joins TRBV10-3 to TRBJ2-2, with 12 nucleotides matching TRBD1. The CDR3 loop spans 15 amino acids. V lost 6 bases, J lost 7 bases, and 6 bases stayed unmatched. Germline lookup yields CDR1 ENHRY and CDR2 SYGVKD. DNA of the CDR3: TGTGCCATCAGAGGGACAGGGGGCTCATACGGGGAGCTGTTTTTT. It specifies CAIRGTGGSYGELFF.

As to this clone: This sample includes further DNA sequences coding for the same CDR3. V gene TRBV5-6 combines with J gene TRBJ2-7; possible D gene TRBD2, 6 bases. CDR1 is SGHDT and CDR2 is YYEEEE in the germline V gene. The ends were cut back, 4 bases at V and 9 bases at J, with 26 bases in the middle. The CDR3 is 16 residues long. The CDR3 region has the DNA TGTGCCAGCAGCCTGGTTCAGGCGGGACCAGCGCTGGGGCAGTACTTC. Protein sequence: CASSLVQAGPALGQYF.

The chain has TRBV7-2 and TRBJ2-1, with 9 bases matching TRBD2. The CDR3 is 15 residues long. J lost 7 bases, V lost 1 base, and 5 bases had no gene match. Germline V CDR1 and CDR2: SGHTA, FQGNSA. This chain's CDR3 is CASSLGSGGWNEQFF. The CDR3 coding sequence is TGTGCCAGCAGCTTAGGTAGCGGGGGCTGGAATGAGCAGTTCTTC.

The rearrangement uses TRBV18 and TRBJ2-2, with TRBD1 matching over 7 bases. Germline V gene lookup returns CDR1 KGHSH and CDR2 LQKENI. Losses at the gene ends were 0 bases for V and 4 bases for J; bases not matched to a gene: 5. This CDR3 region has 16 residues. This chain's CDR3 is CASSPPIGGVTGELFF. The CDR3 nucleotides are TGTGCCAGCTCACCACCGATAGGGGGCGTCACCGGGGAGCTGTTTTTT. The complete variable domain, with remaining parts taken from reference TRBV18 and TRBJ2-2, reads NAGVMQNPRHLVRRRGQEARLRCSPMKGHSHVYWYRQLPEEGLKFMVYLQKENIIDESGMPKERFSAEFPKEGPSILRIQQVVRGDSAAYFCASSPPIGGVTGELFFGEGSRLTVL.

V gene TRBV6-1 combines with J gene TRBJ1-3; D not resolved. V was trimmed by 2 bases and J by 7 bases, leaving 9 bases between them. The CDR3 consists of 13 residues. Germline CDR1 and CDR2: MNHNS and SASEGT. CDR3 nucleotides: TGTGCCAGCAGTGAACTGGGTCGGAACACCATATATTTT. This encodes CASSELGRNTIYF.

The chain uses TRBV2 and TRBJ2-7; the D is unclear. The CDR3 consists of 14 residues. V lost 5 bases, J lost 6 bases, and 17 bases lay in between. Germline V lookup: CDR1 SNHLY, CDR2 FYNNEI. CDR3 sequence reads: CASSLGQDRREQYF. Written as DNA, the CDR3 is TGTGCCAGCAGTCTCGGGCAGGATAGGCGCGAGCAGTACTTC.

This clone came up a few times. The CDR3 loop reads CASSFRAAKVGEQYF. The CDR3 DNA sequence: TGTGCCAGCAGCTTTCGGGCGGCTAAGGTGGGGGAGCAGTACTTC. This chain joins TRBV5-6 and TRBJ2-7; no reliable D call. The V end lost 2 bases, the J end lost 7 bases, and 19 bases lay between the germline ends. Germline V lookup: CDR1 SGHDT, CDR2 YYEEEE. The length of the CDR3 is 15 residues.

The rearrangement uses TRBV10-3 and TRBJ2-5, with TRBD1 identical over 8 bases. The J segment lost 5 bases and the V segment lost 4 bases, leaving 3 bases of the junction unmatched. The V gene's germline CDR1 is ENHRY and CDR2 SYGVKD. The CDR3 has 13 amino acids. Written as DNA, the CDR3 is TGTGCCATCAGTGTGGACAGGGAGGAGACCCAGTACTTC. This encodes CAISVDREETQYF.

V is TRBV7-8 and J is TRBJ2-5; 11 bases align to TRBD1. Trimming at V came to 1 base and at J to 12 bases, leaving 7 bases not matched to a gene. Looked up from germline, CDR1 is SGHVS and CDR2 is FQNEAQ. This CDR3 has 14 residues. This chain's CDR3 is CASSLGTGGGLEYF. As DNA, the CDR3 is TGTGCCAGCAGCTTAGGGACAGGGGGCGGATTGGAGTACTTC.

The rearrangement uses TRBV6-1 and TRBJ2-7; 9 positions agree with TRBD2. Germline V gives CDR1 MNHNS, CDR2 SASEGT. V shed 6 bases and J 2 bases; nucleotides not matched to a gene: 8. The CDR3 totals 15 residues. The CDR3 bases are TGTGCCAGCAGGGCGGGAGGGCCTCCTACCTACGAGCAGTACTTC. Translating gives CASRAGGPPTYEQYF.

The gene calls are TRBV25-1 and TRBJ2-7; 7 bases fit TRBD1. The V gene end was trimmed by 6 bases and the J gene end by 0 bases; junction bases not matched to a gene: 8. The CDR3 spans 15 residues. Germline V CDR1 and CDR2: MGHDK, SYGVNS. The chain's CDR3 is CASSKTGSGSYEQYF. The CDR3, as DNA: TGTGCCAGCAGCAAGACAGGGAGCGGCTCCTACGAGCAGTACTTC.

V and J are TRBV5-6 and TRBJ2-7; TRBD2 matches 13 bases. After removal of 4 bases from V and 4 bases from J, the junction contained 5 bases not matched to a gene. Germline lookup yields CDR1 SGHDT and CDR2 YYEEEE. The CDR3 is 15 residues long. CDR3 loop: CASSRGLAGAYEQYF. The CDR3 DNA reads TGTGCCAGCAGCCGCGGACTAGCGGGAGCGTACGAGCAGTACTTC.

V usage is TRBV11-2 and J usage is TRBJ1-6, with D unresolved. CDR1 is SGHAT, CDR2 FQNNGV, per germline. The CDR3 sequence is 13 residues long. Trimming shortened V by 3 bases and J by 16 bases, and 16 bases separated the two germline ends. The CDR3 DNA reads TGTGCCAGCAGCTTTGGAGATACGGAAGAACTCCACTTT. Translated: CASSFGDTEELHF.

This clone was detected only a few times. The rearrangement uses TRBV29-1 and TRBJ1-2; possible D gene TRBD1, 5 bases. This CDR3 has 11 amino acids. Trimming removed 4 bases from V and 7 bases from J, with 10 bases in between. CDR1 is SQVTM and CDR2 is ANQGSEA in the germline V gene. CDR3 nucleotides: TGCAGCGTTGTCGGGGGTCGTGGCTACACCTTC. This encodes CSVVGGRGYTF.

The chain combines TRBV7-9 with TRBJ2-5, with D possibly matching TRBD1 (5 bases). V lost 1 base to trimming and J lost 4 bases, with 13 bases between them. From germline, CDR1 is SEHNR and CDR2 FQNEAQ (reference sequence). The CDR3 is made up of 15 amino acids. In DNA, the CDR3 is TGTGCCAGCAGCTTAGGCAGTCAGGGCCGAGAGACCCAGTACTTC. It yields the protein CASSLGSQGRETQYF.

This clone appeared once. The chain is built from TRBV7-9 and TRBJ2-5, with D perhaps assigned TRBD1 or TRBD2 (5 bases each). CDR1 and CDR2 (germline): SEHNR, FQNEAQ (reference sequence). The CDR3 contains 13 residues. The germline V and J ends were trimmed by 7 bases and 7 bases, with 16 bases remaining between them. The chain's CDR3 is CASIRDVLGTQYF. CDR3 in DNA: TGTGCCAGCATCCGGGACGTCCTCGGGACCCAGTACTTC.

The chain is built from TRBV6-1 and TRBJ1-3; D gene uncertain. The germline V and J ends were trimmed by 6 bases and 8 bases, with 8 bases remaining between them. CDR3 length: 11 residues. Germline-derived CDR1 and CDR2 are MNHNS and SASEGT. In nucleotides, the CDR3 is TGTGCCAGCAGCCTGGTTTACACCATATATTTT. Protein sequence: CASSLVYTIYF.

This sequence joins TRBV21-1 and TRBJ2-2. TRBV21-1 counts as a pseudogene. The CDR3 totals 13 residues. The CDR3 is CASLRGNTGELFF. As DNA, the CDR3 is TGTGCGTCCCTGAGGGGCAACACCGGGGAGCTGTTTTTT.

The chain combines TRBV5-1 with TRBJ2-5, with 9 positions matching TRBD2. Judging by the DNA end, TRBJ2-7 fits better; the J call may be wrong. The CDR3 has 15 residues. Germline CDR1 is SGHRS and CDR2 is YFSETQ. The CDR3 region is CASSLSTSGRGEQYF. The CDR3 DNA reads TGCGCCAGCAGCTTGTCGACTAGCGGTCGAGGCGAGCAGTACTTC.

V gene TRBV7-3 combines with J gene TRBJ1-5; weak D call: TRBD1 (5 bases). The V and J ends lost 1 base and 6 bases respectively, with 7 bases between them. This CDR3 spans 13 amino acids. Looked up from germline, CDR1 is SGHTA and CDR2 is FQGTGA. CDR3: CASSLIRGQPQHF. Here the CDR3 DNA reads TGTGCCAGCAGCTTAATAAGGGGTCAGCCCCAGCATTTT. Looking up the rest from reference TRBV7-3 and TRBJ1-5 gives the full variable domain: GAGVSQTPSNKVTEKGKYVELRCDPISGHTALYWYRQSLGQGPEFLIYFQGTGAADDSGLPNDRFFAVRPEGSVSTLKIQRTERGDSAVYLCASSLIRGQPQHFGDGTRLSIL.

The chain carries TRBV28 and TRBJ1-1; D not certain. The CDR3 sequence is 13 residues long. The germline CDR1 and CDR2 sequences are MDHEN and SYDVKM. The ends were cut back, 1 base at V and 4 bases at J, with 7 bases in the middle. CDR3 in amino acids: CASSLSGVTEAFF. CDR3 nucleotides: TGTGCCAGCAGTTTATCGGGAGTCACTGAAGCTTTCTTT.

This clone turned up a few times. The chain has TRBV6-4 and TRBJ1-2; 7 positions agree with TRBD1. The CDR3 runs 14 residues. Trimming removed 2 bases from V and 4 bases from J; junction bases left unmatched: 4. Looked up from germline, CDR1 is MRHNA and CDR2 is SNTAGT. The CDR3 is CASSDPDRAYGYTF. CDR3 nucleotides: TGTGCCAGCAGTGACCCAGACAGGGCCTATGGCTACACCTTC.